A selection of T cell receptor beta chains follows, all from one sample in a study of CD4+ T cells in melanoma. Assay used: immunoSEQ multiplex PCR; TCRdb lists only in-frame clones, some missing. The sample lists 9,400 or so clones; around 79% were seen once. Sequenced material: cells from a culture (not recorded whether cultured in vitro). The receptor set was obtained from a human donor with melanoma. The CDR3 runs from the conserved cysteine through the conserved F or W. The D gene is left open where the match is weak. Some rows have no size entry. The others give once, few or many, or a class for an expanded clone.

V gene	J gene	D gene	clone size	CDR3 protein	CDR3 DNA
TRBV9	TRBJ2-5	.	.	CASSAGTGSGQETQYF	TGTGCCAGCAGCGCTGGAACAGGGAGCGGTCAAGAGACCCAGTACTTC
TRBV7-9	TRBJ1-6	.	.	CASSPDSSRSPLHF	TGTGCCAGCAGCCCCGACAGCTCGAGGTCACCCCTCCACTTT
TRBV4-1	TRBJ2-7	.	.	CASSQVGTGLREQYF	TGCGCCAGCAGCCAAGTCGGGACGGGATTGAGGGAGCAGTACTTC
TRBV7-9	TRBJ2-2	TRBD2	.	CASSSGGAGARDTGELFF	TGTGCCAGCAGCTCCGGCGGAGCGGGGGCGAGGGACACCGGGGAGCTGTTTTTT
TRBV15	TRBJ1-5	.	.	CATAIQRDQPQHF	TGTGCCACCGCGATCCAAAGGGATCAGCCCCAGCATTTT
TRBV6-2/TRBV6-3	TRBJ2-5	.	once	CASSYGGETQYF	TGTGCCAGCAGTTACGGGGGAGAGACCCAGTACTTC
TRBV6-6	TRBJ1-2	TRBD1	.	CASSSTGQAYGYTF	TGTGCCAGCAGTTCCACCGGACAGGCCTATGGCTACACCTTC
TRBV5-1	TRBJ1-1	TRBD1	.	CASSWDSPEDTEAFF	TGCGCCAGCAGCTGGGACAGCCCAGAGGACACTGAAGCTTTCTTT
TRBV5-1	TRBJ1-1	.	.	CASSFGRNLNTEAFF	TGCGCCAGCAGCTTCGGTCGGAACTTGAACACTGAAGCTTTCTTT
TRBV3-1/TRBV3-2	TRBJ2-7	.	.	CASSKAGTSGSYEQYF	TGTGCCAGCAGCAAAGCCGGGACCAGCGGATCCTACGAGCAGTACTTC
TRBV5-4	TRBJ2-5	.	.	CASSLSLKGQSFRETQYF	TGTGCCAGCAGCTTGTCGTTAAAGGGGCAGTCTTTTCGCGAGACCCAGTACTTC
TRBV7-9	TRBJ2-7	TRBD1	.	CASSWVTGVVSYEQYF	TGTGCCAGCAGCTGGGTTACAGGGGTGGTTTCCTACGAGCAGTACTTC
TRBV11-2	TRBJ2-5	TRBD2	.	CASSSRTSLWETQYF	TGTGCCAGCAGCTCCCGGACTAGTCTGTGGGAGACCCAGTACTTC
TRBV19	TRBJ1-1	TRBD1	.	CASSPSNRGAEAGSAF	TGTGCCAGTAGCCCCTCCAACAGGGGCGCGGAGGCAGGGAGTGCCTTT
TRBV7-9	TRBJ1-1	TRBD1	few	CASSPSDRGAFF	TGTGCCAGCAGCCCCTCGGACAGGGGGGCTTTCTTT
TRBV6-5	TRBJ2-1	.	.	CASRREISYNEQFF	TGTGCCAGCAGGAGGGAAATTTCCTACAATGAGCAGTTCTTC
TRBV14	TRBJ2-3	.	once	CASSQVADTQYF	TGTGCCAGCAGCCAGGTAGCGGATACGCAGTATTTT
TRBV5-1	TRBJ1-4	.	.	CASSFGTVATNEKLFF	TGCGCCAGCAGCTTTGGGACCGTTGCAACTAATGAAAAACTGTTTTTT
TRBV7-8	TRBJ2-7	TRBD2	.	CASSFGGIRGEQYF	TGTGCCAGCAGCTTCGGGGGGATAAGAGGCGAGCAGTACTTC
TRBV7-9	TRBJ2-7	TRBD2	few	CASTPGSSGSYEQYF	TGTGCCAGCACCCCCGGGAGTAGCGGGTCCTACGAGCAGTACTTC
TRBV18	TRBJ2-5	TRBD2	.	CASSPTSGQETQYF	TGTGCCAGCTCACCGACTAGCGGACAAGAGACCCAGTACTTC
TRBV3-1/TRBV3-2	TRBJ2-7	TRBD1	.	CASSLQVGTVPYEQYF	TGTGCCAGCAGCCTCCAAGTAGGGACAGTCCCCTACGAGCAGTACTTC
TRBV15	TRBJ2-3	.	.	CATSLGWGTDTQYF	TGTGCCACCAGCCTGGGTTGGGGCACAGATACGCAGTATTTT
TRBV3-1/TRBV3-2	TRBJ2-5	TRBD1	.	CASSPRDRTAETQYF	TGTGCCAGCAGCCCCCGGGACAGGACGGCGGAGACCCAGTACTTC
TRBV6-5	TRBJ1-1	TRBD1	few	CASWGGTVYTEAFF	TGTGCCAGCTGGGGGGGGACAGTTTACACTGAAGCTTTCTTT
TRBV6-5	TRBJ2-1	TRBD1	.	CASRGTGRSGEQFF	TGTGCCAGCAGGGGGACAGGGCGGTCCGGTGAGCAGTTCTTC
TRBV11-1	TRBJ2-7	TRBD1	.	CASSWDRGDPYEQYF	TGTGCCAGCAGCTGGGACAGGGGGGATCCCTACGAGCAGTACTTC
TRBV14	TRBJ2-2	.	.	CASSQDGRTGELFF	TGTGCCAGCAGCCAAGACGGTCGTACGGGGGAGCTGTTTTTT
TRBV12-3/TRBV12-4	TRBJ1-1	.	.	CASSFTQNTEAFF	TGTGCCAGCAGTTTTACCCAGAACACTGAAGCTTTCTTT
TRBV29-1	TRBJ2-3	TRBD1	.	CSVVAGGRADTQYF	TGCAGCGTTGTGGCAGGGGGAAGGGCAGATACGCAGTATTTT
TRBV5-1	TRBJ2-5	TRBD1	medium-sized	CASGPTGTGGATQYF	TGCGCCAGCGGACCAACCGGGACAGGGGGGGCGACCCAGTACTTC
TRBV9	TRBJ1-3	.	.	CASSSQEFSGNTIYF	TGTGCCAGCAGCTCACAGGAGTTCTCTGGAAACACCATATATTTT
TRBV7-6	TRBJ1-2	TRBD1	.	CASSLGTELGDGYTF	TGTGCCAGCAGCTTGGGGACAGAATTGGGGGATGGCTACACCTTC
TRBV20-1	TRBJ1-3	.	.	CSATHGNTIYF	TGCAGTGCCACACATGGAAACACCATATATTTT
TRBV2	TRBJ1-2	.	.	CASSAGTYGYTF	TGTGCCAGCAGCGCAGGGACCTATGGCTACACCTTC
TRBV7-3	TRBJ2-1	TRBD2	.	CASSLLAGGSEQFF	TGTGCCAGCAGCTTACTAGCGGGGGGGAGTGAGCAGTTCTTC
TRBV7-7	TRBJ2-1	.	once	CASSKGQGTSEQFF	TGTGCTAGCAGTAAAGGTCAGGGAACGTCTGAGCAGTTCTTC
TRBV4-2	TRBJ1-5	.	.	CASSQFIGEDRPQHF	TGTGCCAGCAGCCAATTTATCGGCGAAGACCGGCCCCAGCATTTT
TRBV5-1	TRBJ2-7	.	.	CASSSTGVPIEQYF	TGCGCCAGCAGCTCGACCGGGGTTCCCATCGAGCAGTACTTC
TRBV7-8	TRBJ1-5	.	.	CASSLGVRAAVGPQHF	TGTGCCAGCAGCTTAGGTGTGCGGGCGGCCGTAGGGCCCCAGCATTTT
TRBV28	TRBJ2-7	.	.	CASTIRDGRNEQYF	TGTGCCAGCACCATTCGGGACGGTCGTAACGAGCAGTACTTC
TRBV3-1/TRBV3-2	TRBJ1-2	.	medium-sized	CASSQDPGSIGYTF	TGTGCCAGCAGCCAAGACCCAGGTTCGATCGGCTACACCTTC
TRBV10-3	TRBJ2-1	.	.	CAISDYNEQFF	TGTGCCATCAGTGATTACAATGAGCAGTTCTTC
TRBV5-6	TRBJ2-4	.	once	CASSPGLARNIQYF	TGTGCCAGCAGCCCGGGATTAGCCAGAAACATTCAGTACTTC
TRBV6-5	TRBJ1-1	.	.	CASTVQRGQNTEAFF	TGTGCCAGCACGGTACAAAGGGGACAGAACACTGAAGCTTTCTTT
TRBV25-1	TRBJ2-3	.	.	CASTVRDTQYF	TGTGCCAGCACGGTGAGAGATACGCAGTATTTT
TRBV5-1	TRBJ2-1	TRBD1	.	CASSADRGYGNEQFF	TGCGCCAGCAGCGCTGACAGGGGATACGGCAATGAGCAGTTCTTC
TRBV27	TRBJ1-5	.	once	CASSYVGYQPQHF	TGTGCCAGCAGTTATGTGGGTTATCAGCCCCAGCATTTT
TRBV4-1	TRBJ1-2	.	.	CASSQGLGVFNGYTF	TGCGCCAGCAGCCAGGGTCTGGGGGTCTTTAATGGCTACACCTTC
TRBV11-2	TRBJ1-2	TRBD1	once	CASSKVTTGWADYGYTF	TGTGCCAGCAGCAAAGTTACGACAGGGTGGGCGGACTATGGCTACACCTTC
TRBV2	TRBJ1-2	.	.	CASSRQEFYGYTF	TGTGCCAGCAGTAGACAGGAGTTCTATGGCTACACCTTC
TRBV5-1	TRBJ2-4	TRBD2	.	CASSFASGENIQYF	TGCGCCAGCAGCTTTGCTAGCGGAGAAAACATTCAGTACTTC
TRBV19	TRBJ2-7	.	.	CASSIRGTYEQYF	TGTGCCAGTAGTATACGGGGTACCTACGAGCAGTACTTC
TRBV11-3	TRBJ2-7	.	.	CASSLDGRDGYEQYF	TGTGCCAGCAGCTTAGATGGGCGGGACGGCTACGAGCAGTACTTC
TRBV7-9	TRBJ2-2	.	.	CASSIQGWELFF	TGTGCCAGCAGCATACAGGGCTGGGAGCTGTTTTTT
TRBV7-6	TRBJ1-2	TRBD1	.	CASSPGTGRLTNYGYTF	TGTGCCAGCAGCCCCGGGACAGGGCGCCTTACTAACTATGGCTACACCTTC
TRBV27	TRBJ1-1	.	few	CASSLKSAFRNTEAFF	TGTGCCAGCAGTTTAAAATCGGCATTTAGGAACACTGAAGCTTTCTTT
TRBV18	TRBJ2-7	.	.	CASSPKGEGSEQYF	TGTGCCAGCTCACCGAAGGGTGAGGGGAGCGAGCAGTACTTC
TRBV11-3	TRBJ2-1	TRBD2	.	CASSLGVAGGYNEQFF	TGTGCCAGCAGCTTAGGCGTCGCGGGGGGCTACAATGAGCAGTTCTTC
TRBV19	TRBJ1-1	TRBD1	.	CASSPRTGGFYTEAFF	TGTGCCAGTAGTCCTCGGACAGGGGGCTTCTACACTGAAGCTTTCTTT